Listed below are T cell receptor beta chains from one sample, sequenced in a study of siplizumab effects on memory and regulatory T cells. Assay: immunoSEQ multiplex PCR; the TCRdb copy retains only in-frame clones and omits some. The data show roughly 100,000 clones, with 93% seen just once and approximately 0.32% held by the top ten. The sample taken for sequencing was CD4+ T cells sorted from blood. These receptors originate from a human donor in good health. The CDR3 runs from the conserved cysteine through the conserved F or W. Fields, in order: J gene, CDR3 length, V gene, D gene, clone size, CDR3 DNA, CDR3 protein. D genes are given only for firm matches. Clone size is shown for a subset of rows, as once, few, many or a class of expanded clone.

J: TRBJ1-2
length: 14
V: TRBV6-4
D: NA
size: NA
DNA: TGTGCCAGCAGTGACAACCAGGGGATCGGCGGCTACACCTTC
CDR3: CASSDNQGIGGYTF

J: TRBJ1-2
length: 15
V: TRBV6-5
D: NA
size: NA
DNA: TGTGCCAGCAGTTACTTCAGGGGTGGCCACTATGGCTACACCTTC
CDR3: CASSYFRGGHYGYTF

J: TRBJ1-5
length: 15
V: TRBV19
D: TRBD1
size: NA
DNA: TGTGCCAGTAGTTTGAGAGGGACAGGGTTTTTGCCCCAGCATTTT
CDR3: CASSLRGTGFLPQHF

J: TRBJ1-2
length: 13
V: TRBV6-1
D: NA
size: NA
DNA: TGTGCCAGCAGTGAAGGGGTCGGTCGGGGCTACACCTTC
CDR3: CASSEGVGRGYTF

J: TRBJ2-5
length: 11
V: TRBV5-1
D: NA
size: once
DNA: TGCGCCAGCAGCCGGCGACTGACCCAGTACTTC
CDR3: CASSRRLTQYF

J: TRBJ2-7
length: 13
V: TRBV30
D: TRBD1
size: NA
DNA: TGTGCCTGGAGTGTACAGGGGGCTTACGAGCAGTACTTC
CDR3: CAWSVQGAYEQYF

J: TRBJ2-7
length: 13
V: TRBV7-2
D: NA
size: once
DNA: TGTGCCAGCAGCTTAGCGCTATTATACGAGCAGTACTTC
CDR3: CASSLALLYEQYF

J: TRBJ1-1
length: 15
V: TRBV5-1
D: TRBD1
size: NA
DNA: TGCGCCAGCAGCCTGGGACAGGGTGGGAGCACTGAAGCTTTCTTT
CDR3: CASSLGQGGSTEAFF

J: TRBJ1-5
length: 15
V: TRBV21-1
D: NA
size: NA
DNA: TGTGCCAGCAGCACCGACAAGGGGAGCAATCAGCCCCAGCATTTT
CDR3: CASSTDKGSNQPQHF

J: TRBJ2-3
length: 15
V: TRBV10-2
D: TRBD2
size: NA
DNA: TGCGCCAGCAGCGGGGGACTAGCGGAATCCTATACGCAGTATTTT
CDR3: CASSGGLAESYTQYF

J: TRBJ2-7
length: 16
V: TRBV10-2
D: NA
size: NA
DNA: TGCGCCAGCAGTGAGTGGGACAAGACCTTCTCCTACGAGCAGTACTTC
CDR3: CASSEWDKTFSYEQYF

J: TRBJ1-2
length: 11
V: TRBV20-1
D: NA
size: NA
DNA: TGCAGTGCTAGCCCGGGGTATGGCTACACCTTC
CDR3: CSASPGYGYTF

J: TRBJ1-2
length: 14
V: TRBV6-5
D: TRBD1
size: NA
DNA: TGTGCCAGCAGCTCCGGGACAGGGGTCTATGGCTACACCTTC
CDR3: CASSSGTGVYGYTF

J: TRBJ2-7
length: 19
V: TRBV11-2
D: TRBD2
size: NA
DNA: TGTGCCAGCAGCTTAGGCCTGGTCCCCACTAGCGGGGGGTTATACGAGCAGTACTTC
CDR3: CASSLGLVPTSGGLYEQYF